This paragraph covers one T cell receptor beta chain sequence. Clones were sequenced by immunoSEQ multiplex PCR, and TCRdb holds only the in-frame ones, with some missing. This sample has 240,000 or so clones, with approximately 84% found just once. Cohorts were determined from participant-reported clinical history. The sample is drawn from a study of blood T cell repertoires in COVID-19. Study-level information: The study drew acute and convalescent COVID-19 samples from the United States, Italy and Spain.

This CDR3 is built from 16 residues. CDR1 and CDR2 (germline): LGHDT, YNNKEL (reference sequence). Losses at the gene ends were 7 bases for V and 8 bases for J; bases not matched to a gene: 14. The receptor was derived from a woman aged 40 to 50 with acute COVID-19. The sample comprised PBMCs or T cells enriched from blood (not recorded which). The chain recombines TRBV3-1 (or the pseudogene TRBV3-2) with TRBJ2-1, with TRBD2 matching 10 bases. The CDR3 region is CASTPWGASGSYEQFF. The CDR3 region has the DNA TGTGCCAGCACCCCTTGGGGGGCTAGCGGGAGCTATGAGCAGTTCTTC.